This T cell receptor beta chain was sequenced during a study of blood T cell repertoires in COVID-19. The germline CDR1 and CDR2 sequences are SGHVS and FQNEAQ. The J segment lost 1 base and the V segment lost 5 bases, leaving 7 bases of the junction unmatched. The CDR3 length is 17 residues. Libraries were prepared by immunoSEQ multiplex PCR; TCRdb keeps only in-frame clonotypes and omits some of them. Among about 68,000 clones, around 84% were seen once, and the ten largest hold 4.1%. The source of this sequence is a middle-aged man with acute or convalescent COVID-19. What was sequenced was peripheral blood. This chain connects TRBV7-8 to TRBJ2-6; 8 bases agree with TRBD1. CDR3 sequence: CASSQDRVYSGANVLTF. For the CDR3, the DNA is TGTGCCAGCAGCCAGGACAGGGTTTATTCTGGGGCCAACGTCCTGACTTTC.